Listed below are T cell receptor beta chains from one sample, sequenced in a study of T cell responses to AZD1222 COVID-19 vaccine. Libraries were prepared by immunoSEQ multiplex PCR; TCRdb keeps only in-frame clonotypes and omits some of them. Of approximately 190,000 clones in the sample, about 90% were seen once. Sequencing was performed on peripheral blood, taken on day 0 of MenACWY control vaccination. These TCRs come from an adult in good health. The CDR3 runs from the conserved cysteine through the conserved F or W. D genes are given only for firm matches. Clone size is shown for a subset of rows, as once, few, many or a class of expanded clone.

CASSLGGQGQNEQFF	TGTGCCAGCAGCTTGGGGGGTCAGGGTCAAAATGAGCAGTTCTTC	TRBJ2-1	15	TRBV5-8	.	.
CASSADGGAGPQHF	TGTGCCAGCAGCGCTGATGGGGGAGCAGGGCCCCAGCATTTT	TRBJ1-5	14	TRBV9	.	.
CASSLSKTGDYEQYF	TGTGCCAGCAGTTTATCAAAAACGGGGGACTACGAGCAGTACTTC	TRBJ2-7	15	TRBV27	.	.
CASSQDDGLYYGYTF	TGCGCCAGCAGCCAAGATGACGGCCTTTACTATGGCTACACCTTC	TRBJ1-2	15	TRBV4-1	.	.
CAISGTGGSGSGFTGELFF	TGTGCCATCAGTGGGACAGGGGGTAGCGGGAGCGGGTTCACCGGGGAGCTGTTTTTT	TRBJ2-2	19	TRBV10-3	.	.
CASSIQLAGGSDNEQFF	TGTGCCAGTAGTATCCAGCTAGCGGGAGGAAGTGACAATGAGCAGTTCTTC	TRBJ2-1	17	TRBV19	once	TRBD2
CASSPGTSVDTQYF	TGTGCCAGCTCACCCGGGACTAGCGTAGATACGCAGTATTTT	TRBJ2-3	14	TRBV18	.	TRBD2
CASTKARDLPEAFF	TGTGCCAGCACCAAAGCCAGGGACCTACCTGAAGCTTTCTTT	TRBJ1-1	14	TRBV2	.	.
CASSLGQSNEKLFF	TGCGCCAGCAGCTTGGGGCAGTCAAATGAAAAACTGTTTTTT	TRBJ1-4	14	TRBV5-1	.	.
CASSQDWEEAEAFF	TGTGCCAGCAGCCAAGACTGGGAGGAGGCTGAAGCTTTCTTT	TRBJ1-1	14	TRBV7-9	.	.
CASSPGTGKQGQYF	TGTGCCAGCAGTCCCGGGACAGGTAAACAGGGGCAGTACTTC	TRBJ2-7	14	TRBV5-6	.	TRBD1
CASSIGGSTDTQYF	TGTGCCAGTAGTATAGGTGGTAGCACAGATACGCAGTATTTT	TRBJ2-3	14	TRBV19	once	.
CSVGPGQGTEAFF	TGCAGCGTTGGTCCGGGGCAGGGGACTGAAGCTTTCTTT	TRBJ1-1	13	TRBV29-1	.	.
CASSPDREETQYF	TGTGCCAGCAGTCCCGACAGGGAAGAGACCCAGTACTTC	TRBJ2-5	13	TRBV5-4	.	TRBD1
CASSLAMSFSYEQYF	TGTGCCAGCAGCTTGGCCATGTCCTTCTCCTACGAGCAGTACTTC	TRBJ2-7	15	TRBV5-5	.	.
CASGFQWGRYPPLHF	TGTGCTAGTGGTTTTCAATGGGGTCGATATCCACCCCTCCACTTT	TRBJ1-6	15	TRBV12-5	.	.
CASRQIYEQYF	TGTGCCAGCAGACAGATCTACGAGCAGTACTTC	TRBJ2-7	11	TRBV6-5	.	.
CASSLAGGPLSGNTIYF	TGTGCCAGCAGCTTAGCGGGAGGACCCCTCTCTGGAAACACCATATATTTT	TRBJ1-3	17	TRBV7-2	.	.
CASRTTGGIGELFF	TGTGCCAGCAGGACGACAGGGGGCATAGGGGAGCTGTTTTTT	TRBJ2-2	14	TRBV6-5	once	TRBD1
CASSLIRGLSYEQYF	TGTGCCAGCAGCTTAATCAGGGGTCTATCCTACGAGCAGTACTTC	TRBJ2-7	15	TRBV7-2	.	.
CASSAGQGAEAFF	TGTGCCAGCAGCGCCGGCCAGGGTGCTGAAGCTTTCTTT	TRBJ1-1	13	TRBV9	once	.
CASSLNRGGNEQFF	TGTGCCAGCAGTCTAAACAGGGGTGGCAATGAGCAGTTCTTC	TRBJ2-1	14	TRBV28	.	TRBD1
CASSLVGGPGANVLTF	TGCGCCAGCAGCTTGGTGGGGGGCCCTGGGGCCAACGTCCTGACTTTC	TRBJ2-6	16	TRBV5-1	.	.
CASLNTVNYEQYF	TGTGCCAGCCTAAATACAGTGAACTACGAGCAGTACTTC	TRBJ2-7	13	TRBV28	.	.
CASSGGQGSTGELFF	TGTGCCAGCAGCGGAGGACAGGGGAGCACCGGGGAGCTGTTTTTT	TRBJ2-2	15	TRBV5-6	once	TRBD1
CSAGTTGIYEQYF	TGCAGCGCCGGCACGACAGGGATCTACGAGCAGTACTTC	TRBJ2-7	13	TRBV29-1	.	TRBD1
CASNPGGSGGKETQYF	TGCGCCAGCAACCCTGGCGGTAGCGGGGGGAAAGAGACCCAGTACTTC	TRBJ2-5	16	TRBV5-1	.	TRBD2
CASSKAYRDGFNSPLHF	TGTGCCAGCAGCAAAGCCTACCGGGACGGTTTTAATTCACCCCTCCACTTT	TRBJ1-6	17	TRBV21-1	.	.
CASSQAGGPSNEQFF	TGTGCCAGCAGCCAAGCGGGAGGGCCGTCCAATGAGCAGTTCTTC	TRBJ2-1	15	TRBV11-2	.	TRBD2
CASSPGTAFPEQFF	TGTGCCAGTTCCCCCGGGACAGCATTCCCGGAGCAGTTCTTC	TRBJ2-1	14	TRBV19	.	TRBD1
CASSYEGGAYEQYF	TGTGCCAGCAGTTACGAGGGGGGTGCCTACGAGCAGTACTTC	TRBJ2-7	14	TRBV6-2/TRBV6-3	.	.
CASSPSGSYEQYF	TGTGCCAGCTCCCCTAGCGGGTCCTACGAGCAGTACTTC	TRBJ2-7	13	TRBV6-5	.	TRBD2
CASSPTGGSSYNEQFF	TGTGCCAGCAGCCCAACAGGGGGCAGTTCCTACAATGAGCAGTTCTTC	TRBJ2-1	16	TRBV7-6	.	TRBD1
CAWSVAGDQPQHF	TGTGCCTGGAGTGTAGCCGGGGATCAGCCCCAGCATTTT	TRBJ1-5	13	TRBV30	.	.
CASSLSGIGYTF	TGTGCCAGCAGCTTGTCTGGGATCGGCTACACCTTC	TRBJ1-2	12	TRBV5-6	.	.
CATGQTGSGTGELFF	TGTGCCACCGGACAAACAGGTTCGGGCACCGGGGAGCTGTTTTTT	TRBJ2-2	15	TRBV19	once	.
CAWGWGRTSSYNEQFF	TGTGCCTGGGGGTGGGGGAGGACCAGCTCCTACAATGAGCAGTTCTTC	TRBJ2-1	16	TRBV30	.	.
CASSSGGGPGELFF	TGCGCCAGCAGCTCGGGTGGGGGCCCCGGGGAGCTGTTTTTT	TRBJ2-2	14	TRBV5-1	few	.
CASSSGGRVPYEQYF	TGTGCCAGCAGTTCTGGGGGGCGAGTCCCCTACGAGCAGTACTTC	TRBJ2-7	15	TRBV28	.	.
CASSKGQVTSGELFF	TGTGCCAGCAGCAAGGGACAGGTGACCTCCGGGGAGCTGTTTTTT	TRBJ2-2	15	TRBV5-8	once	TRBD1
CASSLGHVGINEQFF	TGCGCCAGCAGCTTGGGTCACGTCGGCATCAATGAGCAGTTCTTC	TRBJ2-1	15	TRBV5-1	.	.
CASEWEGQGAQPQHF	TGTGCCAGCGAATGGGAGGGACAGGGGGCACAGCCCCAGCATTTT	TRBJ1-5	15	TRBV2	.	TRBD1
CASSQVIAGVSYEQYF	TGCGCCAGCAGCCAAGTGATAGCGGGGGTATCCTACGAGCAGTACTTC	TRBJ2-7	16	TRBV4-1	.	TRBD2